This T cell receptor beta chain was found in a study of regulatory T cells in long-lasting Graves disease. Time point in this sample: newly diagnosed GD, antithyroid drugs for less than 3 months. From RNA extracted from PBMCs, the TCR library was made. Combining iRepertoire HTBI primers with Arm-PCR of CDR3 regions, the authors built TCR beta libraries. TCRdb used MiXCR to reprocess the multiplex PCR reads, holding one entry per CDR3 protein. The top ten clones hold approximately 22% of a sample with 300,000 to 400,000 distinct CDR3 sequences, roughly 16% of them seen once. In regard to this clonotype: Its antigen remains unknown.

Study-wide findings and caveats: Clonotypes that were public and shared totalled about 2,500 in persistent patients versus about a thousand in new patients. Persistent Graves' patients showed less TCR diversity than newly diagnosed ones.

The receptor was isolated from a female donor with Graves disease. Sequenced material: peripheral blood mononuclear cells (PBMCs), taken at new diagnosis, from a patient treated with antithyroid drugs.

CDR3 bases: TGTGCCAGCAGTTACTCGAGGGAGACAGGGGGCAGTGAGCAGTTCTTC. Encoded protein: CASSYSRETGGSEQFF. The V and J genes are TRBV6-5 and TRBJ2-1, with TRBD1 matching over 10 bases. CDR3 length equals 16 residues. The ends lost 0 bases at V and 9 bases at J; junction bases unmatched: 8. The germline V gene has CDR1 MNHEY and CDR2 SVGAGI.